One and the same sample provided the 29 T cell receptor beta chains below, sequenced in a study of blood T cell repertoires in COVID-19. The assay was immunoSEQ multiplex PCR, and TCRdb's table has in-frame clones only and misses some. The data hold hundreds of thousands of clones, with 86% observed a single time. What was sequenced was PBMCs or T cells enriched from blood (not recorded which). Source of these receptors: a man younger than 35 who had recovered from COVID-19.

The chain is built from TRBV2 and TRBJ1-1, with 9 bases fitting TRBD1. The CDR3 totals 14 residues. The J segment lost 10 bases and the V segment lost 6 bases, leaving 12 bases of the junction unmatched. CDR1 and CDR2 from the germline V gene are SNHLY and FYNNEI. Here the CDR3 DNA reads TGTGCCAGCAGCGAGGGGACAGGGTCGAGAAGAGCTTTCTTT. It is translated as CASSEGTGSRRAFF.

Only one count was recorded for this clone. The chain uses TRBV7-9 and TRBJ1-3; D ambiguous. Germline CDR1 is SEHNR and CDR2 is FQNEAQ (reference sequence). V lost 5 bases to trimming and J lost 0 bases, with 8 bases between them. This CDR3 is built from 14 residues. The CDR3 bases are TGTGCCAGCAGCAGAACGAGCTCTGGAAACACCATATATTTT. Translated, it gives CASSRTSSGNTIYF.

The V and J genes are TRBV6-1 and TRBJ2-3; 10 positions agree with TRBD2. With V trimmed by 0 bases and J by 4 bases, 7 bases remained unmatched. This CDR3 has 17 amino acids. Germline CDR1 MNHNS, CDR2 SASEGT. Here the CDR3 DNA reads TGTGCCAGCAGTGAAGCTCGGGCTAGCGGGAGTGCAGATACGCAGTATTTT. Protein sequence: CASSEARASGSADTQYF.

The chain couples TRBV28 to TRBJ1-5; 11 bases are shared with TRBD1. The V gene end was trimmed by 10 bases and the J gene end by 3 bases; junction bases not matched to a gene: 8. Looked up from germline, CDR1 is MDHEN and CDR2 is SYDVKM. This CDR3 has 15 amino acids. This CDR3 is CATRGTGGLNQPQHF. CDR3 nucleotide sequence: TGTGCCACCCGAGGGACAGGGGGACTCAATCAGCCCCAGCATTTT.

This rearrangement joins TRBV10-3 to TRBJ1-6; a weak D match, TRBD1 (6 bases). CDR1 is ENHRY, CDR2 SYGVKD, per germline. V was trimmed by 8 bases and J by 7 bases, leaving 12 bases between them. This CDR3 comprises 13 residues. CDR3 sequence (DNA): TGTGCCATCCAGGCGACAGGCAATTCACCCCTCCACTTT. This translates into CAIQATGNSPLHF.

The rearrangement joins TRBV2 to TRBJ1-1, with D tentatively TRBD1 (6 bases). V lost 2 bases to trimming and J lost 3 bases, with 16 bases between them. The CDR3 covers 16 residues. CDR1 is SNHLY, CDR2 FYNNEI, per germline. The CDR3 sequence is CASSESRTAGYTEAFF. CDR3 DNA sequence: TGTGCCAGCAGTGAATCCAGGACAGCAGGATACACTGAAGCTTTCTTT.

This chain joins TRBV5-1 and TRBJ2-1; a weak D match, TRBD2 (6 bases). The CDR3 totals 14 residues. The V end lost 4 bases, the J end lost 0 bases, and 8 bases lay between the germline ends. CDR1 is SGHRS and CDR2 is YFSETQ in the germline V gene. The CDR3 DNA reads TGCGCCAGCAGCGGCGGGAACTCCTACAATGAGCAGTTCTTC. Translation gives CASSGGNSYNEQFF.

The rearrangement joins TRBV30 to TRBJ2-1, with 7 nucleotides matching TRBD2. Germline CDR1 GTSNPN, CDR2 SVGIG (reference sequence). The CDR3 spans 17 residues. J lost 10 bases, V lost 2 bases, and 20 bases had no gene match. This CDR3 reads CAWSSLLGSGPSIEQFF. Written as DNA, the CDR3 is TGTGCCTGGAGTTCCCTTCTAGGTAGCGGGCCCTCCATCGAGCAGTTCTTC.

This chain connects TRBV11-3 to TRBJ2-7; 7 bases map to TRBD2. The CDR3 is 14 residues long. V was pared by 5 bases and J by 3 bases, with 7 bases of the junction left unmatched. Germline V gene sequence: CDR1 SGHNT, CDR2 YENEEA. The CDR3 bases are TGTGCCAGCAGCGCTAGCAAGCGGGGCTACGAGCAGTACTTC. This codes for CASSASKRGYEQYF.

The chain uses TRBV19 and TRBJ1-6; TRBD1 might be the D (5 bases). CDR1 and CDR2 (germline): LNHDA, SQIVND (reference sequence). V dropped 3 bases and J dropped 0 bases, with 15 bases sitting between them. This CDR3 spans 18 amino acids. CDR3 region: CASSISGEVRSYNSPLHF. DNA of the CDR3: TGTGCCAGTAGTATCTCGGGGGAGGTTCGCTCCTATAATTCACCCCTCCACTTT.

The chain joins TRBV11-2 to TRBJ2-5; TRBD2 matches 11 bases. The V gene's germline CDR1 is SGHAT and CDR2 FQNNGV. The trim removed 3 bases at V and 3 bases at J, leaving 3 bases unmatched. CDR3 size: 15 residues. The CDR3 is CASSLGLAAEETQYF. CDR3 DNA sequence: TGTGCCAGCAGCTTGGGACTAGCGGCTGAAGAGACCCAGTACTTC.

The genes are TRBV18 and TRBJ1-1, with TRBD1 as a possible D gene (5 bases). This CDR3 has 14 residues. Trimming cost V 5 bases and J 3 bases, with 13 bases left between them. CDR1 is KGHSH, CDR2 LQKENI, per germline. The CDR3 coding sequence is TGTGCCAGCTCAACCAATAGGGGCGACACTGAAGCTTTCTTT. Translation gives CASSTNRGDTEAFF.

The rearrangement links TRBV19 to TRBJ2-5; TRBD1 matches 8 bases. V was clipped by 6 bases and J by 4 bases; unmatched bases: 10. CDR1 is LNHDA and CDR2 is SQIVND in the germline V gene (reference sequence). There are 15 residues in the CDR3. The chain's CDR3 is CASRKTGADIETQYF. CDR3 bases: TGTGCCAGTAGGAAGACAGGGGCGGATATAGAGACCCAGTACTTC.

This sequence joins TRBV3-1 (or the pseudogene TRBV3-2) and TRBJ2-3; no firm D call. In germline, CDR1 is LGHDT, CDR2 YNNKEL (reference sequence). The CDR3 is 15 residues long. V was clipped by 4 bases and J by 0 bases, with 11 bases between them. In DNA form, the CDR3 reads TGTGCCAGCAGCCCAAGCCTATCTAGCACAGATACGCAGTATTTT. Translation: CASSPSLSSTDTQYF.

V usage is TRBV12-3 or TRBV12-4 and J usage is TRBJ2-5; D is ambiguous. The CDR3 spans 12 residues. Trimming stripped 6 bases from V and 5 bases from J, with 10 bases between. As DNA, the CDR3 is TGTGCCAGCAGGGGCGTTGAGGAGACCCAGTACTTC. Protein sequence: CASRGVEETQYF.

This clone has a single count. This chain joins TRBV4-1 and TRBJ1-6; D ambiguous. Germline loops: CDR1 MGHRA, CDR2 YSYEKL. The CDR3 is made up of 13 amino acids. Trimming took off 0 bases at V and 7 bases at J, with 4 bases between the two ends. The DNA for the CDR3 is TGCGCCAGCAGCCAAGATCCGAATTCACCCCTCCACTTT. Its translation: CASSQDPNSPLHF.

The CDR3 protein is CASSKGKSYEQYF. The CDR3 nucleotides read TGTGCCAGCAGCAAGGGGAAGAGCTACGAGCAGTACTTC. V and J are TRBV5-8 and TRBJ2-7; possible D gene TRBD1, 5 bases. V was clipped by 4 bases and J by 3 bases, with 11 bases between them. The CDR3 totals 13 residues. CDR1 is SGHTS, CDR2 YDEGEE, per germline.

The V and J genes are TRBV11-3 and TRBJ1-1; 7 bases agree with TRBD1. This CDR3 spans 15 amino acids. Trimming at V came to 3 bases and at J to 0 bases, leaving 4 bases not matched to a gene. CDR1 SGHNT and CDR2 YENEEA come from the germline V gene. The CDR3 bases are TGTGCCAGCAGCTTGATGACAGGGATGAACACTGAAGCTTTCTTT. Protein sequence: CASSLMTGMNTEAFF.

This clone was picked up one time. This chain's CDR3 is CASSLWVAGGTGEQYF. The CDR3 DNA reads TGTGCCAGCAGCTTGTGGGTAGCGGGAGGAACGGGGGAGCAGTACTTC. The genes are TRBV5-4 and TRBJ2-7, with 10 bases identical to TRBD2. In germline, CDR1 is SGHNT, CDR2 YYREEE (reference sequence). Trimming removed 1 base from V and 7 bases from J; junction bases left unmatched: 11. The CDR3 has 16 residues.

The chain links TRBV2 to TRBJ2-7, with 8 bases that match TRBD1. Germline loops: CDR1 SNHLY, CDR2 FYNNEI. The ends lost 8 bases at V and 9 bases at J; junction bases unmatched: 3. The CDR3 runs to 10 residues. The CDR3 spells CASGDRTQYF. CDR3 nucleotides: TGTGCCAGCGGGGACAGGACGCAGTACTTC.

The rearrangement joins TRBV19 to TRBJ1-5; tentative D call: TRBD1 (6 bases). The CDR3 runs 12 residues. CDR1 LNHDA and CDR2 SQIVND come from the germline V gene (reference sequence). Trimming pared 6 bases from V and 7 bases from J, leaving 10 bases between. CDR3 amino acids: CASRTGNQPQHF. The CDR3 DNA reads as TGTGCCAGTAGAACAGGGAACCAGCCCCAGCATTTT.

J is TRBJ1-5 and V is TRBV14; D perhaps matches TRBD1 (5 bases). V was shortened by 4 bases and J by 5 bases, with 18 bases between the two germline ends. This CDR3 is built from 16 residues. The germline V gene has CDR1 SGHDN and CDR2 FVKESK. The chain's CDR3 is CASSPRLGFRDQPQHF. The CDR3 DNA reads TGTGCCAGCAGCCCGCGACTAGGGTTCAGGGATCAGCCCCAGCATTTT.

CDR3 protein: CASSFEGENTEAFF. Here the CDR3 DNA reads TGTGCCAGCAGCTTCGAAGGGGAGAACACTGAAGCTTTCTTT. This rearrangement joins TRBV7-9 to TRBJ1-1, with D possibly TRBD1 on 5 matching bases. V was shortened by 3 bases and J by 1 base, with 9 bases between the two germline ends. The length of the CDR3 is 14 residues. Per the germline V gene, CDR1 is SEHNR and CDR2 is FQNEAQ (reference sequence).

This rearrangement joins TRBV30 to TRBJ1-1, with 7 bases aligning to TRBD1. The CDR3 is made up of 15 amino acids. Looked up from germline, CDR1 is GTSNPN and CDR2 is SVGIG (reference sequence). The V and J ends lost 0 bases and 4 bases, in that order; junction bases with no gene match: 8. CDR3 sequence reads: CAWSVRQGVTTEAFF. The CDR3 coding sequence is TGTGCCTGGAGTGTACGGCAGGGGGTCACCACTGAAGCTTTCTTT.

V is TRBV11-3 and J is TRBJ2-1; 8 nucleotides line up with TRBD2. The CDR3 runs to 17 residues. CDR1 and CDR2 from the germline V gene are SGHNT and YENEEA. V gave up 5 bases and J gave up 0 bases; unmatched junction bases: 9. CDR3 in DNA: TGTGCCAGCAGCATGACCGGGACTAGTTTCTCCTACAATGAGCAGTTCTTC. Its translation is CASSMTGTSFSYNEQFF.

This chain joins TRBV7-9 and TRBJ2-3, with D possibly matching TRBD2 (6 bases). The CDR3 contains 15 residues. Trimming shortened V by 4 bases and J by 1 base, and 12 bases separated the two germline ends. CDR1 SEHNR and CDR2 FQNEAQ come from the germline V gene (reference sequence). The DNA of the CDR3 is TGTGCCAGCAGCTCGCTAGCGAGTGGCACAGATACGCAGTATTTT. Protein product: CASSSLASGTDTQYF.

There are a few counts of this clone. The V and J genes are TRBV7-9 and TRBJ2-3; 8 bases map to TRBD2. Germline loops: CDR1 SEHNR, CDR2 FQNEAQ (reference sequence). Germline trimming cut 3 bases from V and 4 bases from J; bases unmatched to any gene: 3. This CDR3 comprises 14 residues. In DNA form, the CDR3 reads TGTGCCAGCAGCTTTAGCGGGGTGGCAGATACGCAGTATTTT. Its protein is CASSFSGVADTQYF.

The CDR3 spells CASSFGSNQPQHF. CDR3 in DNA: TGTGCCAGCAGCTTCGGGTCGAATCAGCCCCAGCATTTT. The J gene is TRBJ1-5, the V gene TRBV5-4; no clear D gene. CDR1 is SGHNT, CDR2 YYREEE, per germline (reference sequence). The germline V and J ends were trimmed by 2 bases and 4 bases, with 7 bases remaining between them. CDR3 length equals 13 residues.

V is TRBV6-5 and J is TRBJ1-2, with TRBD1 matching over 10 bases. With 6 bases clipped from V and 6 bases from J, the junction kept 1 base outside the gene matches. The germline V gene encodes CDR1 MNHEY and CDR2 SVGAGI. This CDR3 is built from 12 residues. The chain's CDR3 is CASRGTGDGYTF. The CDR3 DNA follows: TGTGCCAGCAGAGGGACAGGGGATGGCTACACCTTC.